The rows below give T cell receptor beta chains drawn from one sample of a study of post-analysis software for immune sequencing data. A single record per CDR3 protein comes from TCRdb applying MiXCR to the PCR reads. The table has 400,000 to 500,000 distinct CDR3 sequences, 30% to 45% seen once; the top ten hold approximately 7.1%. The sequenced sample was blood. The receptors shown here come from a girl aged 2 to 9 with multiple sclerosis. Both conserved end residues are part of each CDR3. D genes are given only for firm matches. A row's size may be missing; if present it is once, few, many or a size class.

few	TRBV24-1	TRBD1	TRBJ2-7	CATSDPGQGAYEQYF
-	TRBV7-3	TRBD2	TRBJ2-5	CASSLMGLAGGETQYF
-	TRBV2	-	TRBJ2-7	CASVGAGSSYEQYF
-	TRBV7-2	-	TRBJ1-1	CASSLAGAMSYTEAFF
-	TRBV20-1	TRBD2	-	CSARDSAGVYEQYF
-	TRBV14	-	TRBJ2-3	CASSQDLALLPTDTQYF
-	TRBV5-1	-	TRBJ2-1	CASSLSGSSSYNEQFF
few	TRBV3-1	-	TRBJ2-4	CASSQVRSEQYF
many	TRBV7-2	-	TRBJ2-3	CASSLVGDTQYF
-	TRBV6-5	-	TRBJ2-7	CASRKGGAYEQYF
-	TRBV28	-	TRBJ2-7	CASSAQRGRILEQYF
-	TRBV7-2	-	TRBJ2-1	CAGSWGPYNEQFF
-	TRBV29-1	TRBD1	TRBJ2-1	CSAGGGDRGVRDEQFF
-	TRBV20-1	TRBD2	TRBJ2-3	CSGTSGNSTDTQYF
-	TRBV12-3/TRBV12-4	-	TRBJ1-5	CASSASNQPRHF
few	TRBV10-3	TRBD1	TRBJ2-5	CAISESTGGETQYF
-	TRBV28	TRBD2	-	CASSPGGAAPYEQYF
-	TRBV12-3/TRBV12-4	TRBD2	TRBJ2-2	CASRTSGRDTGELFF
-	TRBV5-5	TRBD1	TRBJ1-1	CASSLNRWTGATEAFF
few	TRBV7-2	-	TRBJ2-1	CASSPSPSTQFF
few	TRBV12-3/TRBV12-4	-	TRBJ2-5	CASSLQDSSETQYF
few	TRBV28	-	TRBJ1-2	CASSLMASYGYTF
-	TRBV15	TRBD1	TRBJ2-1	CATSRGTGDEQFF
-	TRBV29-1	TRBD1	TRBJ1-1	CSVDRGQNTEAFF
-	TRBV5-1	-	TRBJ1-2	CASSLAGRGLYGYTF
-	TRBV28	TRBD1	TRBJ2-5	CASSEGQEETQYF
-	TRBV12-3/TRBV12-4	TRBD2	TRBJ2-5	CASSPRLAYAETQYF
few	TRBV20-1	-	TRBJ1-2	CSARESPDNYGYTF
-	TRBV4-1	-	TRBJ1-2	CASSLSASYGYTF
few	TRBV18	-	TRBJ1-4	CASSPPRGGRKLFF
-	TRBV6-5	-	TRBJ1-2	CAGSRPGHAGYTF
few	TRBV20-1	TRBD1	TRBJ1-2	CSADEGGPQNYGYTF
-	TRBV28	-	TRBJ1-2	CASSTSRQAGYGYTF
once	TRBV4-1	-	TRBJ1-2	CASSQDRQGASNYGYTF
-	TRBV5-6	-	TRBJ2-3	CASSHLASEARYTQYF
-	TRBV6-5	-	TRBJ2-1	CASSSPPSNNERFF
-	TRBV10-3	-	-	CAISDGQNEQYF
few	TRBV6-1	TRBD2	TRBJ2-1	CASTESPRGARNEQFF
-	TRBV6-5	TRBD1	TRBJ1-5	CASSYSGQGSSNQPQHF